The 9 T cell receptor beta chains below come from one sample, sequenced in a study of T cells in localized non-small cell lung cancer. Measured with immunoSEQ multiplex PCR; TCRdb has only the in-frame clones, and not every one. The sample consists of 25,000 to 30,000 clones, about 90% of them appearing once. Source: peripheral blood, taken before any cancer treatment. The receptors come from a woman between 18 and 50 years old with stage I lung adenocarcinoma.

The chain recombines TRBV19 with TRBJ1-1; D perhaps matches TRBD1 (6 bases). This CDR3 has 13 amino acids. Germline V gene data show CDR1 as LNHDA and CDR2 as SQIVND (reference sequence). The V end was cut by 4 bases, the J end by 4 bases, with 10 bases between. The CDR3 bases are TGTGCCAGTAGTAGGGGGCCGGCCACTGAAGCTTTCTTT. Translated: CASSRGPATEAFF.

CDR3 sequence reads: CASSLSTGGATDTQYF. CDR3 DNA sequence: TGTGCCAGCAGCTTATCGACAGGGGGGGCCACAGATACGCAGTATTTT. The chain combines TRBV7-9 with TRBJ2-3; 9 nucleotides agree with TRBD1. This CDR3 comprises 16 residues. CDR1 SEHNR and CDR2 FQNEAQ come from the germline V gene (reference sequence). Trimming took 2 bases from V and 2 from J; bases not matched to a gene: 5.

The V gene is TRBV19, the J gene TRBJ2-5, with 7 bases identical to TRBD1. The CDR3 is 16 residues long. In germline, CDR1 is LNHDA, CDR2 SQIVND (reference sequence). V dropped 1 base and J dropped 3; count of bases not matched to a gene: 8. CDR3 nucleotides: TGTGCCAGTAGTATAGCGACGACAGGGTCGAAAGAGACCCAGTACTTC. Its protein is CASSIATTGSKETQYF.

In the case of this clone: Distinct nucleotide sequences in the sample also encode this CDR3. The rearrangement links TRBV29-1 to TRBJ1-3; D might be TRBD1 (5 bases). The CDR3 runs to 14 residues. The V gene's germline CDR1 is SQVTM and CDR2 ANQGSEA. V lost 6 bases, J lost 2 bases, and 14 bases lay in between. CDR3 amino acids: CSVTLGVAGNTIYF. CDR3 nucleotide sequence: TGCAGCGTGACCTTGGGGGTGGCTGGAAACACCATATATTTT. Full variable domain (outside the CDR3, taken from reference TRBV29-1 and TRBJ1-3): SAVISQKPSRDICQRGTSLTIQCQVDSQVTMMFWYRQQPGQSLTLIATANQGSEATYESGFVIDKFPISRPNLTFSTLTVSNMSPEDSSIYLCSVTLGVAGNTIYFGEGSWLTVV.

The V gene is TRBV28, the J gene TRBJ2-3; 8 nucleotides match TRBD1. The CDR3 runs 14 residues. V shed 5 bases and J 5 bases; nucleotides not matched to a gene: 6. Germline V gene lookup returns CDR1 MDHEN and CDR2 SYDVKM. The CDR3 sequence: CASSATGAKDTQYF. In DNA form, the CDR3 reads TGTGCCAGCAGTGCGACAGGGGCAAAAGATACGCAGTATTTT.

The chain recombines TRBV7-3 with TRBJ2-1; either TRBD1 or TRBD2 may supply D (5 bases each). CDR1 and CDR2 from the germline V gene are SGHTA and FQGTGA. Trimming left V 5 bases short and J 6 bases short, with 11 bases between. The CDR3 spans 13 residues. This CDR3 reads CASSRGVTNEQFF. For the CDR3, the DNA is TGTGCCAGCAGCCGAGGGGTCACCAATGAGCAGTTCTTC. Filled out from reference TRBV7-3 and TRBJ2-1, the complete variable domain reads GAGVSQTPSNKVTEKGKYVELRCDPISGHTALYWYRQSLGQGPEFLIYFQGTGAADDSGLPNDRFFAVRPEGSVSTLKIQRTERGDSAVYLCASSRGVTNEQFFGPGTRLTVL.

V usage is TRBV4-1 and J usage is TRBJ2-3, with D hard to call. Germline CDR1 and CDR2: MGHRA and YSYEKL. V was shortened by 2 bases and J by 3 bases, with 6 bases between the two germline ends. This CDR3 has 13 amino acids. CDR3 loop: CASSQPPTDTQYF. DNA for the CDR3: TGCGCCAGCAGCCAACCGCCGACAGATACGCAGTATTTT.

The V gene is TRBV7-8, the J gene TRBJ2-4; a weak D match, TRBD1 (5 bases). Trimming removed 4 bases at V and 7 bases at J, with 20 bases between. The CDR3 totals 16 residues. Germline CDR1 SGHVS, CDR2 FQNEAQ. The CDR3 reads CASSSAQGSSRNIQYF. The CDR3 coding sequence is TGTGCCAGCAGCTCAGCCCAGGGTAGCTCTCGGAACATTCAGTACTTC.

The chain joins TRBV9 to TRBJ1-3; D remains ambiguous. The CDR3 totals 14 residues. CDR1 is SGDLS and CDR2 is YYNGEE in the germline V gene. The V end was cut by 7 bases, the J end by 7 bases, with 18 bases between. The CDR3, as DNA: TGTGCCAGCGGGCAGAGCTCTGCCCGGAACACCATATATTTT. Amino acid sequence: CASGQSSARNTIYF.